What follows describes a single TCR beta chain. Its target is unknown. V lost 3 bases and J lost 3, with 14 bases in between. CDR3 length equals 16 residues. Germline V gene data show CDR1 as KGHSH and CDR2 as LQKENI. The primer mix had 52 TRBV and 13 TRBJ primers. This table comes from immunoSEQ multiplex PCR, and its TCRdb copy is limited to in-frame clones, with some not included. The repertoire includes tens of thousands of clones, roughly 92% of them detected once, and 0.75% to 1% sits in the top ten. The source of the sample is a study of regulatory T cells. Study-wide points: Hydrophobic residues at CDR3 positions 6 and 7 were enriched in conventional CD4+ T cells of CD3G-deficient patients. Regulatory T cells showed the strongest V-J pair restriction and V/J gene skewing among patient repertoires.

This clonotype was sampled from a child under 10 years old with CD3G deficiency. This chain uses TRBV18 with TRBJ2-2; D is ambiguous. The sequencing input was conventional CD4+ T cells sorted from blood. CDR3 loop: CASSPRSERDTGELFF. In DNA, the CDR3 is TGTGCCAGCTCACCCCGGTCGGAGCGCGACACCGGGGAGCTGTTTTTT.